Listed here is a single T cell receptor beta chain. cDNA reverse transcribed from extracted RNA served as the sequencing template. Generated by immunoSEQ multiplex PCR, the TCRdb table keeps only in-frame clones and is missing some. The sample holds about 110,000 clones, about 50% seen once. These data belong to a study of CD8+ T cells in alopecia areata. This TCR came from a human donor with alopecia areata. Sequencing used NKG2D-low CD8+ T cells sorted from blood.

The CDR3 DNA is TGCGCCAGCAGACAGATTATAACCTACGAGCAGTACTTC. It specifies CASRQIITYEQYF. This rearrangement joins TRBV23-1 to TRBJ2-7, with unresolved D. TRBV23-1 is treated as an ORF (open reading frame) with a function not yet certain. The CDR3 extends over 13 amino acids. V lost 6 bases and J lost 2, with 11 bases in between.